This T cell receptor (beta chain) was documented in a study of T-cell reconstitution after alpha-beta-depleted transplantation in children. Unique molecular identifiers were used in preparing the TCRbeta library. One entry per CDR3 protein results from TCRdb running MiXCR on the PCR reads. The sample consists of a few hundred thousand distinct CDR3 sequences, 9.7% of them appearing once. The CDR3 spans 15 residues. Germline CDR1 and CDR2: SGHRS and YFSETQ. The germline V and J ends were trimmed by 2 bases and 3 bases, with 13 bases remaining between them. This clonotype has a count of ten or more. This TCR was recovered from a human donor who donated a stem cell graft to a child with SCID. The chain combines TRBV5-1 with TRBJ2-3, with D tentatively TRBD1 (5 bases). Sequenced material: PBMCs from the stem cell graft donor, taken from the stem cell graft. In DNA, the CDR3 is TGCGCCAGCAGCTTCCTAGGGGCCCTTACAGATACGCAGTATTTT. The encoded protein is CASSFLGALTDTQYF.